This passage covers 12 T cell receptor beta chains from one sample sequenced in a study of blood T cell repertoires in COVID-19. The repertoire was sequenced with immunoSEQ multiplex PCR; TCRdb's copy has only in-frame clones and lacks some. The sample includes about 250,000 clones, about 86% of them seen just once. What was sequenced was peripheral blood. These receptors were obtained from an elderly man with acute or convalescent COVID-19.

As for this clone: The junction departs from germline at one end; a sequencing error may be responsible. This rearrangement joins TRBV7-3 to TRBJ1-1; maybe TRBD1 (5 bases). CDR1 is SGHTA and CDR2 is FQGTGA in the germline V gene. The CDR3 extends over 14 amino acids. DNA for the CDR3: TGTGCCAGCAGCTTATATTCAGGGCACACCGAAGCTTTCTTT. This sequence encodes CASSLYSGHTEAFF. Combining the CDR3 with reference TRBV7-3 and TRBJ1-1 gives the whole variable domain GAGVSQTPSNKVTEKGKYVELRCDPISGHTALYWYRQSLGQGPEFLIYFQGTGAADDSGLPNDRFFAVRPEGSVSTLKIQRTERGDSAVYLCASSLYSGHTEAFFGQGTRLTVV.

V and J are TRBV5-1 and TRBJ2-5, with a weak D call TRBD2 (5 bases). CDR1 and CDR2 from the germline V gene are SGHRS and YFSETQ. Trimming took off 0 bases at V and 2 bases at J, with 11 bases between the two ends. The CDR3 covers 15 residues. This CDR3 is CASSLGRGVQETQYF. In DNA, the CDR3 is TGCGCCAGCAGCTTGGGCCGGGGTGTGCAAGAGACCCAGTACTTC.

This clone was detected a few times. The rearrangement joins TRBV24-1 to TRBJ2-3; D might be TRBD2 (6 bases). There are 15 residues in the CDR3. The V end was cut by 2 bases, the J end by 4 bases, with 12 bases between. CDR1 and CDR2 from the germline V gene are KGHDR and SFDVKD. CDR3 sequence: CATSDSGGWADTQYF. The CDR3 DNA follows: TGTGCCACCAGTGATTCCGGGGGTTGGGCAGATACGCAGTATTTT.

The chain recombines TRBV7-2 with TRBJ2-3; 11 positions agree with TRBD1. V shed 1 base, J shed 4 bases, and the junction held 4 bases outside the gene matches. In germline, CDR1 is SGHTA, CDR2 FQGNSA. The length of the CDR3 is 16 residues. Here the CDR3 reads CASSLDGQGASDTQYF. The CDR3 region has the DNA TGTGCCAGCAGCTTAGATGGACAGGGGGCCTCAGATACGCAGTATTTT.

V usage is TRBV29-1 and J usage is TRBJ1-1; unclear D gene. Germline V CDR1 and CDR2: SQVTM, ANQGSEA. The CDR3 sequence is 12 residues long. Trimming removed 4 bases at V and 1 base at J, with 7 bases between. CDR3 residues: CSVGWQNTEAFF. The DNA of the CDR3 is TGCAGCGTTGGATGGCAGAACACTGAAGCTTTCTTT. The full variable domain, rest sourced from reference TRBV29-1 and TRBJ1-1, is SAVISQKPSRDICQRGTSLTIQCQVDSQVTMMFWYRQQPGQSLTLIATANQGSEATYESGFVIDKFPISRPNLTFSTLTVSNMSPEDSSIYLCSVGWQNTEAFFGQGTRLTVV.

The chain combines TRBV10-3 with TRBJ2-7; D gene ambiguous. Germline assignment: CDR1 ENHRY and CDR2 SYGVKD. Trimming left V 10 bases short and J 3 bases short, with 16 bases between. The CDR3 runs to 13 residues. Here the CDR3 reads CASSQPPFYEQYF. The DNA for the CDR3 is TGTGCCAGCTCACAGCCACCTTTCTACGAGCAGTACTTC.

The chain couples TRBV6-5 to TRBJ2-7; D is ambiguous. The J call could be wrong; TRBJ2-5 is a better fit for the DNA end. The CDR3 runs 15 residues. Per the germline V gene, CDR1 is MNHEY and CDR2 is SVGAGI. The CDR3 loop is CASSYYQSGQETQYF. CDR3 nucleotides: TGTGCCAGCAGTTACTACCAGTCAGGTCAAGAGACCCAGTACTTC.

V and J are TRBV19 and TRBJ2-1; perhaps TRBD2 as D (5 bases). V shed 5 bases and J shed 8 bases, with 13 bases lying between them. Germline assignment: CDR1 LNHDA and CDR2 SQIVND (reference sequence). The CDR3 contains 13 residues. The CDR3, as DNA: TGTGCCAGTAGTGCCGAGGCCGGGGATGAGCAGTTCTTC. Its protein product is CASSAEAGDEQFF.

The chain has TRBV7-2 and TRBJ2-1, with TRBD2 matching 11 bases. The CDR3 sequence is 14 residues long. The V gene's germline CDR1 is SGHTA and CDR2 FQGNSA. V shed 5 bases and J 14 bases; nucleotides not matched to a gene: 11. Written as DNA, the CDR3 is TGTGCCAGCAGCCTGGGACTAGCGGCCCTAGCGGAGTTCTTC. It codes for CASSLGLAALAEFF.

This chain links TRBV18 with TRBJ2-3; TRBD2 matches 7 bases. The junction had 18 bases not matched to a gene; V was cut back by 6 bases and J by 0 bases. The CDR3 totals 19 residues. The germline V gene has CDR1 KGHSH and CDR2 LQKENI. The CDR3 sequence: CASSPRGYYGTTSTDTQYF. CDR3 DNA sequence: TGTGCCAGCTCCCCCCGAGGGTACTACGGGACTACTAGCACAGATACGCAGTATTTT.

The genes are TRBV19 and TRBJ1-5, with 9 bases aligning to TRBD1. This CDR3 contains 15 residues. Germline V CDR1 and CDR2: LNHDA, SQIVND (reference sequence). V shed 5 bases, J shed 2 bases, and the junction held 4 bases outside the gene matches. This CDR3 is CASSLQGAGNQPQHF. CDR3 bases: TGTGCCAGTAGTCTACAGGGGGCAGGCAATCAGCCCCAGCATTTT.

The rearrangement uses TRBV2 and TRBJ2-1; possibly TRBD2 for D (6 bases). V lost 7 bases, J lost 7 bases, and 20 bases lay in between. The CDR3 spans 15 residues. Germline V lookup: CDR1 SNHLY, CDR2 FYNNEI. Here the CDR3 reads CASNLGSGDTNEQFF. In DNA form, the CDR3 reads TGTGCCAGCAACTTGGGATCGGGGGATACGAATGAGCAGTTCTTC.